This T cell receptor beta chain comes out of a study of blood T cell repertoires in COVID-19 (dated by TCRdb to between 2020 and 2021). Regarding the research as a whole: The collaborator samples originated in the United States, Italy and Spain and spanned the acute and convalescent phases of COVID-19. The prospective study material was composed of cDNA or gDNA derived from T cells, B-cell-depleted T cells, or PBMCs. Subjects who had been exposed to COVID-19, were actively infected with it, or had recovered from it provided the deeply sampled blood TCRbeta repertoires that made up the dataset. The repertoires were released in a freely available public database intended as a resource for research on the immune response to SARS-CoV-2. The samples were drawn from the first 160 participants of the ongoing ImmuneRACE study and from some 1,300 subjects provided by 6 global collaborators. Sample metadata almost always included a de-identified subject ID, COVID-19 status, age in years and sex. Where HLA class I and class II types were available, the types were taken from metadata supplied by the sample provider, not from assay-based typing. Beyond this particular receptor, the publication reports: The quantity of clinical and demographic metadata differed by source and by participant and was supplied without curation.

Whole blood was collected in K2EDTA tubes by collaborating institutions according to the institutions' own protocols. For TCRbeta analysis, collaborators shipped samples in one of three forms: frozen whole blood, isolated PBMCs, or DNA extracted from either of those sample types. TCRbeta CDR3 regions were amplified from genomic DNA using the immunoSEQ Assay, a bias-controlled multiplex PCR. The authors processed their data as follows. The number of nucleated cells in each sample was estimated by amplification of reference gene primers within the assay. To quantify the absolute abundance of each unique TCRbeta CDR3 rearrangement, sequence reads were collapsed and filtered. For each sample, productive Simpson clonality was calculated by taking the square root of Simpson's diversity index across productive rearrangements. Held by TCRdb, this immuneACCESS table contains in-frame sequences only and omits some clones. Under half of the omission traces to an unresolved V gene where checked; the cause of the rest is unknown. V and J calls and clone size come straight from that table; D and trimming were deduced from the DNA. This sample is represented by 250,000 to 350,000 clones; roughly 90% of them were singletons. The biggest ten clones account for about 3.9% of the sample.

Via the germline V gene, CDR1 is MNHEY and CDR2 SVGAGI. Its CDR3 holds 13 amino acids, cysteine through phenylalanine. The CDR3 DNA has 39 bases and is translated from base 1. At the junction V is shortened by 8 bases and J by 2 bases, with 12 bases in between. In regard to this clone: No antigen is known for it. No base-level quality is on record; no much larger clone is a single base apart.

The sample comprised peripheral blood. The chain employs TRBV6-5 and TRBJ1-1, with a weak D call of TRBD1 (5 bases match). The TCR originated in a woman aged 45-65 years with active or convalescent COVID-19. CDR3 region: CASGNRFNTEAFF. The bases read TGTGCCAGCGGGAACAGGTTTAACACTGAAGCTTTCTTT.